The 2 T cell receptor beta chains below were found in one sample sequenced in a study of cytomegalovirus exposure and HLA in healthy donors. The primer mix had 60 Vbeta and 13 Jbeta primers. The assay was immunoSEQ multiplex PCR, and TCRdb's table has in-frame clones only and misses some. Of 200,000 or so clones in the sample, roughly 83% were seen once. The sequencing sample was made of PBMCs. All receptors derive from a girl between 10 and 17 years old in good health and CMV-seronegative.

This chain links TRBV11-2 with TRBJ2-1; TRBD2 matches 13 bases. The CDR3 sequence is 18 residues long. V trimming: 5 bases; J trimming: 4 bases; junction bases outside the gene matches: 11. From germline, CDR1 is SGHAT and CDR2 FQNNGV. As DNA, the CDR3 is TGTGCCAGCAGCCCCGGAACTAGCGGGGGGGCCAAGTACAATGAGCAGTTCTTC. Its protein is CASSPGTSGGAKYNEQFF.

The V call is TRBV2, the J call TRBJ2-2; TRBD2 aligns across 11 bases. Germline CDR1 and CDR2: SNHLY and FYNNEI. This CDR3 is 16 amino acids long. V lost 5 bases to trimming and J lost 8 bases; unmatched junction nucleotides: 10. The CDR3 protein is CASSPTQGLAVGELFF. In DNA, the CDR3 is TGTGCCAGCAGTCCTACCCAGGGACTAGCGGTAGGGGAGCTGTTTTTT.